This T cell receptor beta chain was identified during a study of T cell responses to AZD1222 COVID-19 vaccine. Findings and limits, study-wide: Donors were largely white British and mainly female; clonal diversity was possibly underestimated. At baseline, seropositivity was found in only a handful of AZD1222 recipients. Repertoires were obtained solely post-peak T cell response.

Per germline, CDR1 LGHNA and CDR2 YNFKEQ. Trimming removed 0 bases at V and 0 bases at J, with 9 bases between. The CDR3 extends over 17 amino acids. Concerning this clone: The antigen is not known.

Clones were read by immunoSEQ multiplex PCR, and TCRdb kept only the in-frame ones, dropping some. The sample shows 150,000 or so clones, about 91% of them seen only once. This specimen consisted of peripheral blood, obtained 28 days after the second AZD1222 dose. The rearrangement uses TRBV4-2 and TRBJ2-6; D is unresolved. The sequence came from an adult who received the AZD1222 COVID-19 vaccine. The chain's CDR3 is CASSQDGSSSGANVLTF. The CDR3 DNA reads TGTGCCAGCAGCCAAGACGGCAGCAGCTCTGGGGCCAACGTCCTGACTTTC.